This TCR beta chain was sequenced for a study of blood T cell repertoires in COVID-19. Study-level information: Acute and convalescent COVID-19 samples came from the United States, Italy and Spain. From T cells, B-cell-depleted T cells, or PBMCs came the material, which was cDNA or gDNA.

Per the authors' pipeline: Using reference gene primer amplification, nucleated cell counts were estimated. TCRdb keeps only in-frame clones here, not all; method: immunoSEQ multiplex PCR. The DNA was the basis for D and trimming; V, J and clone size are from that table. Of about 150,000 clones in the sample, over 80% were seen once. Followed longitudinally, the Seattle patients had been enrolled during active infection. This clone has more than one count but fewer than ten. The ends were cut back, 4 bases at V and 4 bases at J, with 11 bases in the middle. CDR1 and CDR2 (germline): SEHNR, FQNEAQ (reference sequence). The length of the CDR3 is 14 residues.

The chain recombines TRBV7-9 with TRBJ1-3; a weak D match, TRBD1 (6 bases). Sequencing was carried out using peripheral blood. This clonotype originated in a woman older than 75 with COVID-19, enrolled during active disease. CDR3 sequence reads: CASSSQGIGNTIYF. The CDR3 DNA is TGTGCCAGCAGCTCGCAGGGGATCGGAAACACCATATATTTT.